Described below is a single T cell receptor beta chain sequence and its context. The data originate from a study of blood T cell repertoires in COVID-19. The wider study: PBMCs, B-cell-depleted T cells, or T cells were the source of the cDNA or gDNA that made up the material.

The assay was immunoSEQ multiplex PCR, and TCRdb's table has in-frame clones only and misses some. In the table there are about 200,000 clones, 90% of which are singletons. This clonotype originated in a man aged 50 to 59 with acute or convalescent COVID-19. Sequences were obtained from peripheral blood.

CDR3 loop: CASTQGHGTPSYEQYF. The DNA of the CDR3 is TGCGCCAGCACTCAAGGGCACGGGACACCTTCCTACGAGCAGTACTTC. The chain is built from TRBV5-1 and TRBJ2-7; D possibly corresponds to TRBD1 (6 bases). This CDR3 has 16 residues. The germline V gene has CDR1 SGHRS and CDR2 YFSETQ. Between the trimmed V and J ends, which lost 6 bases and 1 base, there was a span of 20 bases.